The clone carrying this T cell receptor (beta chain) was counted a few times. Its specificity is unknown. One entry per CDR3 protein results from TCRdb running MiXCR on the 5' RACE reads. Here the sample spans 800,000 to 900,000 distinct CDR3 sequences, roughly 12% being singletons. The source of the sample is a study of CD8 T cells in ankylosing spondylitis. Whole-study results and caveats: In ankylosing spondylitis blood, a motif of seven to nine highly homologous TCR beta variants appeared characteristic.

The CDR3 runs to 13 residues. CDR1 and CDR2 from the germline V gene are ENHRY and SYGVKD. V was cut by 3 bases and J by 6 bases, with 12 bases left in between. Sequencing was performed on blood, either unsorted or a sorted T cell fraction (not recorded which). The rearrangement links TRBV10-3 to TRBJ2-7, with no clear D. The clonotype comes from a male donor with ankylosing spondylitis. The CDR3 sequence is CAISDRQNSEQYF. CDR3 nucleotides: TGTGCCATCAGTGATAGGCAGAATTCCGAGCAGTACTTC.